This TCR beta chain was obtained from a study of cytomegalovirus exposure and HLA in healthy donors. The donors formed part of the approximately 120-subject validation cohort, distinct from the roughly 700-subject first cohort. This clone appeared once. Its target is not known. Produced via immunoSEQ multiplex PCR; TCRdb's table is partial and in-frame only. The data contain under 95,000 clones, 94% of them singletons. Study-level findings and limits: The CMV antigen specificity of a few CMV-associated chains was confirmed through in vitro analysis. High specificity and sensitivity for cytomegalovirus status were reported for the classifier. One later analysis, an examination of the roughly 110 validation repertoires, found that first-cohort TCR clusters tended to co-occur in them.

The CDR3 is made up of 15 amino acids. Germline CDR1 and CDR2: KGHSH and LQKENI. V lost 1 base and J lost 0, with 9 bases in between. The V call is TRBV18, the J call TRBJ1-2; the D gene is possibly TRBD1 (6 bases). The origin of this receptor is a woman aged 18-29 years in good health and CMV-seronegative. The sequenced sample consisted of PBMCs. CDR3 residues: CASSPRGGANYGYTF. The CDR3 DNA follows: TGTGCCAGCTCACCACGAGGGGGGGCTAACTATGGCTACACCTTC. Complete variable domain (other parts from reference TRBV18 and TRBJ1-2): NAGVMQNPRHLVRRRGQEARLRCSPMKGHSHVYWYRQLPEEGLKFMVYLQKENIIDESGMPKERFSAEFPKEGPSILRIQQVVRGDSAAYFCASSPRGGANYGYTFGSGTRLTVV.